The rows below give T cell receptor beta chains drawn from one sample of a study of cytomegalovirus exposure and HLA in healthy donors. Using immunoSEQ multiplex PCR, the repertoire was profiled, and TCRdb retains in-frame clones only, with some absent. The table lists about 160,000 clones, 77% of them singletons. Source material: PBMCs. The receptors stem from a young woman in good health and CMV-seronegative. Both conserved end residues are part of each CDR3. Each record gives: V gene, J gene, clone size, D gene, CDR3 protein, CDR3 DNA. The D gene is left open where the match is weak. Clone sizes are given selectively: once, few, many, or a class where the clone is expanded.

>TRBV4-2|TRBJ2-3|-|TRBD2
CASSQEGGRAIDTQYF
TGTGCCAGCAGCCAAGAAGGCGGGAGGGCCATAGATACGCAGTATTTT
>TRBV7-9|TRBJ2-7|-|TRBD2
CASSARLAGGIYEQYF
TGTGCCAGCAGCGCCCGACTAGCGGGAGGTATCTACGAGCAGTACTTC
>TRBV2|TRBJ1-5|once|-
CASSDKRGDQPQHF
TGTGCCAGCAGTGATAAGCGGGGAGATCAGCCCCAGCATTTT
>TRBV5-1|TRBJ2-6|-|TRBD2
CASSPGWEGTTSGANVLTF
TGCGCCAGCAGCCCAGGTTGGGAGGGCACGACCTCTGGGGCCAACGTCCTGACTTTC
>TRBV7-9|TRBJ2-5|-|TRBD2
CASGGTAGDWYQETQYF
TGTGCCAGCGGTGGAACGGCGGGAGATTGGTACCAAGAGACCCAGTACTTC
>TRBV30|TRBJ1-2|-|TRBD1
CAWSVLGQIRGPLNYGYTF
TGTGCCTGGAGTGTACTGGGACAGATTAGAGGACCGCTTAACTATGGCTACACCTTC
>TRBV30|TRBJ1-4|-|-
CAWLGQGNEKLFF
TGTGCCTGGTTAGGGCAGGGGAATGAAAAACTGTTTTTT
>TRBV19|TRBJ2-1|once|TRBD2
CASSHPGGSYNEQFF
TGTGCCAGTAGTCACCCGGGGGGCTCCTACAATGAGCAGTTCTTC
>TRBV7-2|TRBJ2-4|-|-
CASSLVQGFQNIQYF
TGTGCCAGCAGCTTAGTTCAGGGCTTCCAAAACATTCAGTACTTC
>TRBV30|TRBJ1-2|once|TRBD1
CAWSTPFDRGFGYPF
TGTGCCTGGAGTACGCCCTTTGACAGGGGCTTTGGCTACCCCTTC
>TRBV19|TRBJ1-5|-|-
CASSKGHLSNQPQHF
TGTGCCAGTAGTAAGGGACACCTCAGCAATCAGCCCCAGCATTTT
>TRBV7-6|TRBJ2-5|-|TRBD2
CASSLLAGVETQYF
TGTGCCAGCAGCTTACTAGCGGGAGTGGAGACCCAGTACTTC
>TRBV10-3|TRBJ2-1|-|TRBD2
CAGGDNEQFF
TGTGCCGGGGGGGACAATGAGCAGTTCTTC
>TRBV5-4|TRBJ2-3|few|-
CASSLKAGGGADTQYF
TGTGCCAGCAGCTTGAAAGCGGGCGGCGGGGCAGATACGCAGTATTTT
>TRBV5-1|TRBJ1-2|-|TRBD1
CASSVTGTGVYGYTF
TGCGCCAGCAGCGTAACCGGGACAGGGGTCTATGGCTACACCTTC
>TRBV9|TRBJ2-1|-|TRBD2
CASSSYVGKRGGSYNEQFF
TGTGCCAGCAGCTCCTATGTGGGGAAGCGGGGGGGCTCCTACAATGAGCAGTTCTTC
>TRBV10-1|TRBJ2-1|-|-
CASNGRNEQFF
TGCGCCAGCAACGGTCGAAATGAGCAGTTCTTC
>TRBV7-3|TRBJ2-5|-|-
CASSFGGRETQYF
TGTGCCAGCAGCTTTGGAGGGAGGGAGACCCAGTACTTC
>TRBV2|TRBJ2-3|-|TRBD1
CASRPTGFVNTQYF
TGTGCCAGCAGGCCGACAGGGTTTGTTAATACGCAGTATTTT
>TRBV7-9|TRBJ2-7|-|-
CASSLPLDLSEQYF
TGTGCCAGCAGCTTGCCACTAGATTTGTCCGAGCAGTACTTC
>TRBV5-6|TRBJ1-3|-|-
CASSLIETATLGNTIYF
TGTGCCAGCAGCTTAATCGAGACTGCAACTCTAGGAAACACCATATATTTT